This record concerns one T cell receptor beta chain sequence. No antigen is known for it. There are 14 residues in the CDR3. The J segment lost 6 bases and the V segment lost 5 bases, leaving 10 bases of the junction unmatched. The V gene's germline CDR1 is SQVTM and CDR2 ANQGSEA. The source of the sample is a study of cytomegalovirus exposure and HLA in healthy donors. Both 60 Vbeta primers and 13 Jbeta primers went into the PCR. Sequencing used immunoSEQ multiplex PCR; TCRdb keeps in-frame clones, though not all of them. The sample consists of 100,000 to 150,000 clones, approximately 78% of them appearing once. Findings and limits, study-wide: Presence/absence analyses assumed roughly uniform sequencing depth across donors. A missense variant in DCLRE1C was later tied to TCR beta V- and J-gene trimming.

These donors counted as nominally healthy when sampled, but unrecorded immune exposures were likely. This sequence joins TRBV29-1 and TRBJ2-7; 10 nucleotides line up with TRBD2. The sequencing input was PBMCs. This clonotype was sampled from a man aged 35-49 years in good health and CMV-seronegative. CDR3 region: CSVPGLAGATEQYF. As DNA, the CDR3 is TGCAGCGTTCCCGGCCTAGCGGGAGCGACCGAGCAGTACTTC.